These 17 T cell receptor beta chains originate from one sample sequenced in a study of shared clonotypes between healthy human individuals. The assay was immunoSEQ multiplex PCR, and TCRdb's table has in-frame clones only and misses some. The sample yields about 2.1 million clones, around 93% seen once. CD45RO-negative CD8 cells positively selected for CCR7 made up the naive population, which excluded terminally differentiated effector memory CD45RA+ cells. Sequenced sample: naive CD8+ T cells from PBMCs. These TCRs come from a man younger than 35 in good health. Some clones in this sample may be carry-over from other donors' samples.

The chain recombines TRBV6-1 with TRBJ2-7, with 10 bases that match TRBD2. Losses at the gene ends were 2 bases for V and 1 base for J; bases not matched to a gene: 5. The CDR3 length is 16 residues. CDR1 and CDR2 (germline): MNHNS, SASEGT. The DNA of the CDR3 is TGTGCCAGCAGTGAATTTCTACTAGCGGGGTCCTACGAGCAGTACTTC. This codes for CASSEFLLAGSYEQYF.

The V and J genes are TRBV19 and TRBJ2-7, with 7 nucleotides matching TRBD2. V lost 6 bases to trimming and J lost 1 base; unmatched junction nucleotides: 6. Germline V gene sequence: CDR1 LNHDA, CDR2 SQIVND (reference sequence). The CDR3 is 14 residues long. The chain's CDR3 is CASSGGRDSYEQYF. CDR3 nucleotides: TGTGCCAGTAGCGGTGGGAGGGATTCCTACGAGCAGTACTTC.

V gene TRBV9 combines with J gene TRBJ2-7, with 7 bases identical to TRBD2. Germline V lookup: CDR1 SGDLS, CDR2 YYNGEE. This CDR3 region has 14 residues. Trimming removed 6 bases from V and 5 bases from J; junction bases left unmatched: 11. The CDR3: CASTPGGRVNEQYF. The CDR3 DNA reads as TGTGCCAGCACCCCCGGCGGGAGAGTCAACGAGCAGTACTTC.

This chain links TRBV7-8 with TRBJ1-2; tentative D call: TRBD1 (5 bases). This CDR3 spans 16 amino acids. Germline CDR1 is SGHVS and CDR2 is FQNEAQ. Trimming pared 5 bases from V and 0 bases from J, leaving 16 bases between. The CDR3 nucleotides are TGTGCCAGCAGCATAGATTGGGACCGACCTAACTATGGCTACACCTTC. Amino acid sequence: CASSIDWDRPNYGYTF.

J is TRBJ2-5 and V is TRBV19; D unresolved. CDR1 is LNHDA, CDR2 SQIVND, per germline (reference sequence). Trimming removed 3 bases from V and 2 bases from J, with 7 bases in between. The CDR3 runs 13 residues. The CDR3 sequence: CASSMPAQETQYF. The CDR3 region has the DNA TGTGCCAGTAGTATGCCAGCACAAGAGACCCAGTACTTC.

The chain couples TRBV7-9 to TRBJ2-1, with 8 bases identical to TRBD2. Germline CDR1 SEHNR, CDR2 FQNEAQ (reference sequence). V dropped 4 bases and J dropped 3; count of bases not matched to a gene: 8. The CDR3 loop spans 16 amino acids. The CDR3 coding sequence is TGTGCCAGCAGCTCATCGAGCGGGGGTTACTACAATGAGCAGTTCTTC. It codes for CASSSSSGGYYNEQFF.

The chain is built from TRBV5-1 and TRBJ2-1; D remains unclear. The germline V gene encodes CDR1 SGHRS and CDR2 YFSETQ. Trimming took 1 base from V and 0 from J, leaving 11 bases between them. The CDR3 has 16 amino acids. CDR3 in DNA: TGCGCCAGCAGCTTGCCTGGGCGGAGCTCCTACAATGAGCAGTTCTTC. Encoded protein: CASSLPGRSSYNEQFF.

V and J are TRBV19 and TRBJ1-2; weak D call: TRBD1 (5 bases). V dropped 7 bases and J dropped 8 bases, with 20 bases sitting between them. The germline V gene has CDR1 LNHDA and CDR2 SQIVND (reference sequence). This CDR3 contains 14 residues. The DNA of the CDR3 is TGTGCCAGTATACCGACGGGGGTTCCGCTCGGCTACACCTTC. This sequence encodes CASIPTGVPLGYTF.

A single count supports this clone. Here the CDR3 reads CASARQPLDEQYF. DNA of the CDR3: TGTGCCAGCGCCCGACAACCCCTAGACGAGCAGTACTTC. This chain connects TRBV19 to TRBJ2-7; D remains ambiguous. CDR1 and CDR2 (germline): LNHDA, SQIVND (reference sequence). The CDR3 covers 13 residues. V gave up 9 bases and J gave up 5 bases, with 17 bases separating them.

The chain employs TRBV6-1 and TRBJ1-4; no firm D call. Germline CDR1 reads MNHNS; CDR2 reads SASEGT. Trimming stripped 2 bases from V and 5 bases from J, with 9 bases between. This CDR3 is built from 14 residues. CDR3 nucleotides: TGTGCCAGCAGTGAACGGATCCTGAATGAAAAACTGTTTTTT. Its protein is CASSERILNEKLFF.

The CDR3 reads CASSPGRDTEAFF. The CDR3 region has the DNA TGTGCCAGCAGCCCAGGGAGGGACACTGAAGCTTTCTTT. This chain connects TRBV2 to TRBJ1-1; a possible D gene is TRBD1 (5 bases). Germline V lookup: CDR1 SNHLY, CDR2 FYNNEI. CDR3 length equals 13 residues. V was clipped by 6 bases and J by 3 bases, with 11 bases between them. Full variable domain (outside the CDR3, taken from reference TRBV2 and TRBJ1-1): EPEVTQTPSHQVTQMGQEVILRCVPISNHLYFYWYRQILGQKVEFLVSFYNNEISEKSEIFDDQFSVERPDGSNFTLKIRSTKLEDSAMYFCASSPGRDTEAFFGQGTRLTVV.

To note about this clone: This specimen includes other DNA sequences encoding the same CDR3. The rearrangement joins TRBV5-1 to TRBJ2-7; 7 nucleotides line up with TRBD1. Germline CDR1 and CDR2: SGHRS and YFSETQ. This CDR3 has 14 amino acids. V trimming: 3 bases; J trimming: 3 bases; junction bases outside the gene matches: 6. The CDR3 sequence: CASSSGGGFYEQYF. For the CDR3, the DNA is TGCGCCAGCAGCTCAGGGGGTGGTTTCTACGAGCAGTACTTC. Drawing the rest from reference TRBV5-1 and TRBJ2-7, the complete variable domain is KAGVTQTPRYLIKTRGQQVTLSCSPISGHRSVSWYQQTPGQGLQFLFEYFSETQRNKGNFPGRFSGRQFSNSRSEMNVSTLELGDSALYLCASSSGGGFYEQYFGPGTRLTVT.

J is TRBJ2-3 and V is TRBV21-1; the D call in the table, TRBD2, was not verified against the DNA. TRBV21-1 is flagged as a pseudogene. This CDR3 is built from 19 residues. In DNA, the CDR3 is TGTGCCAGCAGCAATCAATTGGCGGGGGGACTCAAGTACACAGATACGCAGTATTTT. It specifies CASSNQLAGGLKYTDTQYF.

The V gene is TRBV28, the J gene TRBJ2-3; D assignment may be TRBD1 or TRBD2 (5 bases each). CDR1 MDHEN and CDR2 SYDVKM come from the germline V gene. The V and J ends lost 3 bases and 0 bases respectively, with 13 bases between them. The CDR3 spans 16 residues. Here the CDR3 reads CASSLGRRTSTDTQYF. The CDR3 coding sequence is TGTGCCAGCAGTTTGGGACGGAGAACTAGCACAGATACGCAGTATTTT. Full variable domain (remainder filled in from reference TRBV28 and TRBJ2-3): DVKVTQSSRYLVKRTGEKVFLECVQDMDHENMFWYRQDPGLGLRLIYFSYDVKMKEKGDIPEGYSVSREKKERFSLILESASTNQTSMYLCASSLGRRTSTDTQYFGPGTRLTVL.

The chain combines TRBV5-1 with TRBJ1-3; 10 bases fit TRBD1. Germline V gene lookup returns CDR1 SGHRS and CDR2 YFSETQ. V was pared by 2 bases and J by 6 bases, with 23 bases of the junction left unmatched. CDR3 length equals 21 residues. CDR3 DNA: TGCGCCAGCAGCTTCTCATACTTTAGCTCGCGGGACAGGGGATATGAAAACACCATATATTTT. Translated, it gives CASSFSYFSSRDRGYENTIYF.

The chain couples TRBV25-1 to TRBJ2-7; 9 bases line up with TRBD2. Per germline, CDR1 MGHDK and CDR2 SYGVNS. The CDR3 is 17 amino acids. V shed 1 base and J 5 bases; nucleotides not matched to a gene: 12. The DNA of the CDR3 is TGTGCCAGCAGTGAATGGCCGCGGGAGGGCCTGGGGAACGAGCAGTACTTC. It specifies CASSEWPREGLGNEQYF.

The V and J genes are TRBV25-1 and TRBJ2-1, with D unclear. Per the germline V gene, CDR1 is MGHDK and CDR2 is SYGVNS. V lost 6 bases, J lost 2 bases, and 14 bases lay in between. The CDR3 is 15 amino acids. CDR3 DNA: TGTGCCAGCAGCCCGCGCAGAGAGACCTACAATGAGCAGTTCTTC. It yields the protein CASSPRRETYNEQFF.